This T cell receptor (beta chain) was sequenced during a study of human T cells and chemical hapten exposure. For the study at large: Per-sample TCR yield variability stemmed mainly from small pooled library volume differences.

Library construction involved attaching unique molecular identifiers to individual cDNA molecules, which allowed quantitative, reproducible TCR counting. In the original workflow: Between about 20,000 and 750,000 TCRs appeared in each sample, and the median stood at about 100,000. MiXCR, run by TCRdb on the RACE reads, gives a single entry per CDR3 protein. These V and J calls originate from TCRdb's pipeline instead of the authors' own analysis. This sample has approximately 84,000 distinct CDR3 sequences, with roughly 8.7% found just once. Time point noted: healthy volunteer bleed at 6 weeks. Unfractionated whole blood was the source of the extracted total RNA. Trimming removed 1 base at V and 5 bases at J, with 9 bases between. Germline V gene lookup returns CDR1 LNHDA and CDR2 SQIVND (reference sequence). The CDR3 extends over 14 amino acids.

The V call is TRBV19, the J call TRBJ2-1; D is ambiguous. This clonotype was sampled from a male donor in good health. Some clones in this sample may be carry-over from other donors' samples. The sequenced material came from whole blood. CDR3 in DNA: TGTGCCAGTAGTATAGGAACTATGAACAATGAGCAGTTCTTC. It specifies CASSIGTMNNEQFF.